This entry concerns a single TCR beta chain. Its matching antigen is unknown. Per the germline V gene, CDR1 is SNHLY and CDR2 is FYNNEI. The ends were cut back, 5 bases at V and 3 bases at J, with 11 bases in the middle. The CDR3 runs to 13 residues. This sample was taken from a study of T cell repertoires in cytomegalovirus infection. Whole-study context: Use of recently identified HLA-C-restricted and well-studied HLA-B-restricted CMV epitopes was part of the study. The public TCR beta signatures pointed to both CMV infection and matching HLA type.

Broader study findings: Dominant in the ex vivo response were TCR beta clonotypes restricted by HLA-C and specific for CMV.

Using its own MiXCR run on the reads, TCRdb lists one record per CDR3 protein. There are hundreds of thousands of distinct CDR3 sequences in the sample; 42% occur only once, and 43% lies in the top ten. Sequences were derived from cultured PBMCs, sampled from culture after CMV antigen stimulation. This receptor was taken from a human donor in good health (CMV status not recorded). Some clones in this sample may be carry-over from other donors' samples. This chain joins TRBV2 and TRBJ2-7, with a possible D match to TRBD2 (6 bases). CDR3 residues: CASSQDYIYEQYF. CDR3 nucleotides: TGTGCCAGCAGTCAGGACTATATCTACGAGCAGTACTTC.